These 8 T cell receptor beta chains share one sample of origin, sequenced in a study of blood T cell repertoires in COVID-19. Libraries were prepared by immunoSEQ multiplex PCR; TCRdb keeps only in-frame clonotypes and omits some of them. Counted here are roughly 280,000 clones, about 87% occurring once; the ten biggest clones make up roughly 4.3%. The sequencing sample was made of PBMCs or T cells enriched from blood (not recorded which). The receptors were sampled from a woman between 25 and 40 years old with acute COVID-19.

The CDR3 DNA follows: TGTGCCAGCAGCGGGACACCCACAGATACGCAGTATTTT. This sequence encodes CASSGTPTDTQYF. The chain uses TRBV6-5 and TRBJ2-3, with D possibly TRBD1 on 6 matching bases. In germline, CDR1 is MNHEY, CDR2 SVGAGI. The V gene lost 6 bases and the J gene lost 2 bases, with 9 bases spanning the gap. The CDR3 runs to 13 residues.

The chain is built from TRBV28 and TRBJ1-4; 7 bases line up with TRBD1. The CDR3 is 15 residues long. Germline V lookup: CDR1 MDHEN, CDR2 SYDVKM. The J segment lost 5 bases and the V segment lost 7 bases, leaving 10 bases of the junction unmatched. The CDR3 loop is CASIGGDSKNEKLFF. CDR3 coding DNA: TGTGCCAGCATTGGAGGGGACAGTAAAAATGAAAAACTGTTTTTT.

The CDR3 protein is CASSQAGTPSYEQYF. The CDR3 DNA reads TGCGCCAGCAGCCAAGCCGGGACACCTTCCTACGAGCAGTACTTC. The chain has TRBV4-1 and TRBJ2-7; TRBD1 is a possible D gene (6 bases). The length of the CDR3 is 15 residues. CDR1 and CDR2 (germline): MGHRA, YSYEKL. Between the trimmed V and J ends, which lost 1 base and 1 base, there was a span of 11 bases.

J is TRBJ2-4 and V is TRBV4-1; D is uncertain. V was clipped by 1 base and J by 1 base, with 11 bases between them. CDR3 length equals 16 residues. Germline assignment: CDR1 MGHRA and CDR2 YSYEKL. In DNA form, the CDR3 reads TGCGCCAGCAGCCAAGGTTCGGGTGGGGCCAAAAACATTCAGTACTTC. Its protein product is CASSQGSGGAKNIQYF.

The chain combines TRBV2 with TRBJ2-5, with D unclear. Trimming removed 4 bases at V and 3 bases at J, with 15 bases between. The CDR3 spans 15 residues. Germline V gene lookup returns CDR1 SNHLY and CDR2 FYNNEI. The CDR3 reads CASSVLGGREETQYF. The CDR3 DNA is TGTGCCAGCAGTGTACTCGGTGGGCGAGAAGAGACCCAGTACTTC.

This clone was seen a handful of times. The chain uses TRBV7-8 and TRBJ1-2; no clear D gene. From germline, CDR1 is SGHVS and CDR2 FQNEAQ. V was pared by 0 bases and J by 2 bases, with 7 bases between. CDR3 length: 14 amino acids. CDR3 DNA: TGTGCCAGCAGCTTAGCGGAGCACAACTATGGCTACACCTTC. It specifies CASSLAEHNYGYTF.

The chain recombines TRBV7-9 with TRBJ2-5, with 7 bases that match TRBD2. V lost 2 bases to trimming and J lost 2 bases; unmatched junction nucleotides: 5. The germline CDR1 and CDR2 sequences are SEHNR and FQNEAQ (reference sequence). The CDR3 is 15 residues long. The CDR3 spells CASSLFGGGQETQYF. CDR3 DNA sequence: TGTGCCAGCAGCTTATTCGGGGGAGGGCAAGAGACCCAGTACTTC.

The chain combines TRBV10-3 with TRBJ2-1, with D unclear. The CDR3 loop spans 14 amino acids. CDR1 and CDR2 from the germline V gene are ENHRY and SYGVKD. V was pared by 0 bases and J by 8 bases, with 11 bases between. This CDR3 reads CAISESASIDEQFF. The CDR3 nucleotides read TGTGCCATCAGTGAGTCGGCTAGTATCGATGAGCAGTTCTTC.